These T cell receptor beta chains were read from a single sample in a study of blood T cell repertoires in COVID-19. Measured with immunoSEQ multiplex PCR; TCRdb has only the in-frame clones, and not every one. This sample carries over 250,000 clones, about 87% of them seen once, and the ten largest clones take roughly 4%. Sequencing was carried out using peripheral blood. These receptors all come from a man aged 55 to 70 who had recovered from COVID-19. CDR3s include the opening cysteine and the closing phenylalanine or tryptophan. A D gene is named only where the DNA matches it firmly. Size is stated for part of the rows, as once, few or many counts, or as a class when the clone is expanded.

-	TRBV24-1	-	TRBJ2-7	TGTGCCACCAGGGGGGCTGGTCTGGACGAGCAGTACTTC	CATRGAGLDEQYF
-	TRBV25-1	once	TRBJ2-5	TGTGCCAGCAGTGTCAGGGCATTTGGGGAGACCCAGTACTTC	CASSVRAFGETQYF
-	TRBV5-1	-	TRBJ2-1	TGCGCCAGCAGCGTTTCTAGCACCGCCAGCTCCTACAATGAGCAGTTCTTC	CASSVSSTASSYNEQFF
-	TRBV21-1	-	TRBJ1-5	TGTGCCAGCAGCAAAGACCTCAGCGCCCGAGGGAATCAGCCCCAGCATTTT	CASSKDLSARGNQPQHF
TRBD2	TRBV5-1	-	TRBJ2-1	TGCGCCAGCAGCTCGAGCGGGGGGGCTTACAATGAGCAGTTCTTC	CASSSSGGAYNEQFF
-	TRBV7-3	-	TRBJ1-1	TGTGCCAGCAGGAGTGGGAGGGAAACTGAAGCTTTCTTT	CASRSGRETEAFF
-	TRBV6-5	-	TRBJ1-1	TGTGCCAGCGGGGGGGTAGTCCCTGAAGCTTTCTTT	CASGGVVPEAFF
-	TRBV5-6	-	TRBJ2-7	TGTGCCAGCAGCATACGGACTAACCGCTACGAGCAGTACTTC	CASSIRTNRYEQYF
TRBD1	TRBV9	-	TRBJ1-2	TGTGCCAGCAGCGCCCAGGACAGGGACTATGGCTACACCTTC	CASSAQDRDYGYTF
TRBD1	TRBV5-1	-	TRBJ1-2	TGCGCCAGCAGCTCGGGACAGGGTACCTATGGCTACACCTTC	CASSSGQGTYGYTF
-	TRBV30	-	TRBJ1-5	TGTGCCTGGAGTGTAGGAGGGGTTCGGAATCAGCCCCAGCATTTT	CAWSVGGVRNQPQHF
-	TRBV9	-	TRBJ2-7	TGTGCCAGCAGCGCCGACGCCGGGACAAGCAACTACTACGAGCAGTACTTC	CASSADAGTSNYYEQYF
TRBD1	TRBV13	-	TRBJ2-7	TGTGCCAGCAGCTACGGGACAGGGGCGAACTACGAGCAGTACTTC	CASSYGTGANYEQYF
TRBD1	TRBV11-3	-	TRBJ2-7	TGTGCCAGCAGCTTCGAGAGCCGGGGACAGGTTCCCTACGAGCAGTACTTC	CASSFESRGQVPYEQYF
TRBD1	TRBV27	-	TRBJ1-5	TGTGCCAGCAGTTTGGGGCAGGGGGCGAATCAGCCCCAGCATTTT	CASSLGQGANQPQHF
TRBD1	TRBV19	-	TRBJ2-5	TGTGCCAGCTGCCCCGGACAGGGGATCCAGACCCAGTACTTC	CASCPGQGIQTQYF
TRBD2	TRBV7-3	once	TRBJ2-3	TGTGCCAGCAAAAGCGGGGGGGCTTTCGTTGGCACAGATACGCAGTATTTT	CASKSGGAFVGTDTQYF
TRBD1	TRBV10-3	-	TRBJ1-5	TGTGCCATCAGGGGGGACAGCGGACCCAATCAGCCCCAGCATTTT	CAIRGDSGPNQPQHF
-	TRBV5-1	-	TRBJ2-7	TGCGCCAGCAGCTTCGGGCAGGAGGCCTACGAGCAGTACTTC	CASSFGQEAYEQYF
TRBD1	TRBV4-2	-	TRBJ1-5	TGTGCCAGCAGCCAAGGGACAGGGGGTTTTCAGCCCCAGCATTTT	CASSQGTGGFQPQHF
-	TRBV5-1	-	TRBJ1-2	TGCGCCAGCAGCTTGTTGAAGGGGACTATAAATGGCTACACCTTC	CASSLLKGTINGYTF
-	TRBV15	-	TRBJ1-4	TGTGCCACCCGTCCCGGGACATCGGCAACTAATGAAAAACTGTTTTTT	CATRPGTSATNEKLFF
-	TRBV18	-	TRBJ1-1	TGTGCCAGCTCACTCAAACAGGGAACTGAAGCTTTCTTT	CASSLKQGTEAFF
-	TRBV24-1	-	TRBJ2-2	TGTGCCACCAGTGATTTTTCTAGTGGGTGGAACACCGGGGAGCTGTTTTTT	CATSDFSSGWNTGELFF
TRBD1	TRBV5-1	-	TRBJ2-3	TGCGCCAGCAGCTTGGCCACAGGGGCGACAGATACGCAGTATTTT	CASSLATGATDTQYF
TRBD1	TRBV9	-	TRBJ2-3	TGTGCCAGCAGCCCAACAGGGGTCAGAACAGATACGCAGTATTTT	CASSPTGVRTDTQYF
TRBD2	TRBV29-1	-	TRBJ2-3	TGCAGCGTCCTCTCAGTGGCTAGCGGGGGGGCCGGGAATACGCAGTATTTT	CSVLSVASGGAGNTQYF
TRBD1	TRBV30	-	TRBJ1-5	TGTGCCTGGAGTCTGGGGCAGGGGGTGAGCAATCAGCCCCAGCATTTT	CAWSLGQGVSNQPQHF
TRBD2	TRBV11-3	-	TRBJ2-1	TGTGCCAGCAGCCTTTATAGCGGGGGGGATGAGCAGTTCTTC	CASSLYSGGDEQFF